A selection of T cell receptor beta chains follows, all from one sample in a study of T cell responses to AZD1222 COVID-19 vaccine. Sequencing was performed with immunoSEQ multiplex PCR; in TCRdb, only in-frame clones are kept and a portion is missing. The sample contains about 87,000 clones, roughly 88% of which appear only once. Specimen: peripheral blood, collected on day 0 of AZD1222 vaccination. Receptors were obtained from an adult in good health. CDR3s leave out the opening cysteine and the closing phenylalanine or tryptophan. D genes are given only for firm matches.

J gene: TRBJ2-3; D gene: .; V gene: TRBV28; CDR3 protein: ASSLWQNTQY
J gene: TRBJ2-3; D gene: TRBD2; V gene: TRBV19; CDR3 protein: ASSMLAGDTQY
J gene: TRBJ1-2; D gene: .; V gene: TRBV2; CDR3 protein: ASMILTNYGYT
J gene: TRBJ1-5; D gene: TRBD1; V gene: TRBV29-1; CDR3 protein: SVGFGTGGNQPQH
J gene: TRBJ2-7; D gene: .; V gene: TRBV2; CDR3 protein: ASSGHQTYEQY
J gene: TRBJ2-7; D gene: TRBD2; V gene: TRBV4-2; CDR3 protein: ASSHAQGLASYEQY
J gene: TRBJ1-1; D gene: TRBD1; V gene: TRBV28; CDR3 protein: ASSLDRGLNTEAF
J gene: TRBJ2-2; D gene: TRBD2; V gene: TRBV6-2/TRBV6-3; CDR3 protein: ASSGLAGAGELF
J gene: TRBJ2-1; D gene: .; V gene: TRBV27; CDR3 protein: ASSLGDLRVTYNEQF
J gene: TRBJ1-1; D gene: .; V gene: TRBV6-1; CDR3 protein: ASSEEGFTEAF
J gene: TRBJ1-5; D gene: .; V gene: TRBV7-2; CDR3 protein: ASSPDNNQPQH
J gene: TRBJ2-3; D gene: TRBD2; V gene: TRBV4-1; CDR3 protein: ASSQGTGLAGENTQY